These 29 T cell receptor beta chains were sequenced from one sample in a study of early T cells in non-severe SARS-CoV-2 infection. TCRdb used MiXCR to reprocess the 5' RACE reads, holding one entry per CDR3 protein. The table includes 75,000 to 100,000 distinct CDR3 sequences, roughly 17% detected once. The sample was whole blood. These TCRs come from an adult who was a healthcare worker with PCR-confirmed SARS-CoV-2 infection or an uninfected control (not recorded which).

In this sample, this clonotype turned up many times. The chain carries TRBV12-3 or TRBV12-4 and TRBJ2-7; D is uncertain. Trimming took 5 bases from V and 0 from J, leaving 8 bases between them. The CDR3 spans 13 residues. CDR3: CASSLGNSYEQYF. The CDR3 nucleotides read TGTGCCAGCAGTCTTGGGAACTCCTACGAGCAGTACTTC.

The CDR3 DNA is TGCGCCAGCAGCTTGCGACAGGGCGGGGATTCACCCCTCCACTTT. The encoded protein is CASSLRQGGDSPLHF. This rearrangement joins TRBV5-1 to TRBJ1-6, with TRBD1 identical over 7 bases. The CDR3 consists of 15 residues. With V trimmed by 1 base and J by 8 bases, 6 bases remained unmatched. CDR1 is SGHRS and CDR2 is YFSETQ in the germline V gene.

This clonotype has at least ten counts. CDR3 region: CASSVDLAGDEQYF. For the CDR3, the DNA is TGTGCCAGCAGCGTAGACCTAGCGGGAGACGAGCAGTACTTC. The chain combines TRBV9 with TRBJ2-7; 10 bases are shared with TRBD2. The V gene end was trimmed by 0 bases and the J gene end by 5 bases; junction bases not matched to a gene: 2. Looked up from germline, CDR1 is SGDLS and CDR2 is YYNGEE. The CDR3 covers 14 residues.

The V and J genes are TRBV4-3 and TRBJ1-3; 9 nucleotides line up with TRBD1. Germline trimming cut 0 bases from V and 7 bases from J; bases unmatched to any gene: 4. The CDR3 covers 15 residues. Looked up from germline, CDR1 is LGHNA and CDR2 is YSLEER. The CDR3 nucleotides are TGCGCCAGCAGCCAAGATGTACAGGGGGCGAACACCATATATTTT. This encodes CASSQDVQGANTIYF.

This clonotype was found a few times. The gene calls are TRBV2 and TRBJ2-1; TRBD2 agrees at 12 bases. This CDR3 contains 15 residues. Germline V gives CDR1 SNHLY, CDR2 FYNNEI. The V gene end was trimmed by 7 bases and the J gene end by 7 bases; junction bases not matched to a gene: 8. The CDR3 sequence is CASTQLAGGENEQFF. DNA of the CDR3: TGTGCCAGCACCCAACTAGCGGGGGGTGAGAATGAGCAGTTCTTC.

V and J are TRBV27 and TRBJ1-6, with a tentative D call TRBD1 (5 bases). This CDR3 is 15 amino acids long. The V gene lost 5 bases and the J gene lost 9 bases, with 17 bases spanning the gap. Germline V gene sequence: CDR1 MNHEY, CDR2 SMNVEV (reference sequence). The CDR3 sequence: CASSHRGAQGSPLHF. In DNA, the CDR3 is TGTGCCAGCAGTCACAGAGGGGCGCAGGGTTCACCCCTCCACTTT.

A remark on this clonotype: The conserved phenylalanine or tryptophan is not found at the CDR3 terminus, so this likely reflects a read error. The chain joins TRBV7-2 to TRBJ2-1; D unclear. Germline-derived CDR1 and CDR2 are SGHTA and FQGNSA. The CDR3 extends over 14 amino acids. V lost 4 bases and J 5 bases, leaving 12 bases between the germline ends. For the CDR3, the DNA is TGTGCCAGCAGCTCCGCCTCGGTGAACAATGAGCAGTTCTCC. Amino acids: CASSSASVNNEQFS.

Worth noting for this clonotype: The junction departs from germline at one end; a sequencing error may be responsible. The chain links TRBV7-2 to TRBJ1-2; possible D gene TRBD1, 5 bases. Germline V CDR1 and CDR2: SGHTA, FQGNSA. The length of the CDR3 is 15 residues. The DNA of the CDR3 is TGTGCCAGCTGCTTAAGGGGCCATACTTCCTATGGCTACACCTTC. This gives the protein CASCLRGHTSYGYTF.

The genes are TRBV28 and TRBJ1-2; D remains ambiguous. CDR1 and CDR2 from the germline V gene are MDHEN and SYDVKM. V lost 2 bases and J lost 4, with 5 bases in between. The CDR3 runs to 12 residues. DNA of the CDR3: TGTGCCAGCAGTTTAGGGCCCTATGGCTACACCTTC. Translating it yields CASSLGPYGYTF.

This rearrangement joins TRBV19 to TRBJ2-3; 10 bases match TRBD2. V dropped 6 bases and J dropped 1; count of bases not matched to a gene: 10. CDR1 and CDR2 from the germline V gene are LNHDA and SQIVND (reference sequence). The CDR3 has 17 residues. The CDR3 DNA reads as TGTGCCAGTAGCCGCCAGGCTAGCGGGAGAGGCACAGATACGCAGTATTTT. Protein product: CASSRQASGRGTDTQYF.

This clonotype turned up a few times. This chain links TRBV12-5 with TRBJ2-7; 11 bases are shared with TRBD2. The CDR3 has 18 residues. J gave up 3 bases and V 4 bases, and 14 bases lay outside the gene matches. Germline V gene data show CDR1 as LGHNT and CDR2 as FRNRAP. The CDR3 nucleotides read TGTGCTAGTGGTTCCTCTCCCACTAGCGGGGGAATATTCTACGAGCAGTACTTC. Translating gives CASGSSPTSGGIFYEQYF.

This clonotype was detected only a few times. The rearrangement joins TRBV28 to TRBJ2-2; TRBD1 matches at 7 bases. Germline V CDR1 and CDR2: MDHEN, SYDVKM. CDR3 size: 16 residues. V dropped 3 bases and J dropped 0; count of bases not matched to a gene: 4. The CDR3 here is CASSLTGFANTGELFF. CDR3 in DNA: TGTGCCAGCAGTTTGACAGGGTTCGCGAACACCGGGGAGCTGTTTTTT.

This clonotype has a single count. The chain joins TRBV4-2 to TRBJ2-3; TRBD1 might be the D (6 bases). V was pared by 1 base and J by 1 base, with 12 bases between. The length of the CDR3 is 16 residues. Germline CDR1 and CDR2: LGHNA and YNFKEQ. In DNA, the CDR3 is TGTGCCAGCAGCCAAGCGAGGGGACAACGCACAGATACGCAGTATTTT. Encoded protein: CASSQARGQRTDTQYF.

J is TRBJ2-1 and V is TRBV29-1, with TRBD1 identical over 8 bases. The CDR3 consists of 13 residues. Germline V lookup: CDR1 SQVTM, CDR2 ANQGSEA. The junction had 5 bases not matched to a gene; V was cut back by 3 bases and J by 7 bases. CDR3 protein: CSVDRGRRNEQFF. CDR3 nucleotides: TGCAGCGTTGACAGGGGGCGACGGAATGAGCAGTTCTTC.

This clonotype was counted a few times. V usage is TRBV7-2 and J usage is TRBJ1-3; the D is unclear. CDR1 SGHTA and CDR2 FQGNSA come from the germline V gene. Trimming left V 2 bases short and J 4 bases short, with 6 bases between. The CDR3 contains 13 residues. This CDR3 reads CASSLNGGNTIYF. Here the CDR3 DNA reads TGTGCCAGCAGCTTAAATGGGGGAAACACCATATATTTT.

The J gene is TRBJ2-1, the V gene TRBV5-5; 10 bases map to TRBD2. V shed 3 bases, J shed 0 bases, and the junction held 6 bases outside the gene matches. This CDR3 has 17 residues. Germline lookup yields CDR1 SGHKS and CDR2 YYEKEE (reference sequence). Written as DNA, the CDR3 is TGTGCCAGCAGCTCATTAGCGGGGGGAATCTCCTACAATGAGCAGTTCTTC. Translating it yields CASSSLAGGISYNEQFF.

This clonotype came up a few times. This chain links TRBV30 with TRBJ1-5; D perhaps matches TRBD1 (5 bases). The CDR3 contains 13 residues. The germline V gene encodes CDR1 GTSNPN and CDR2 SVGIG (reference sequence). V was cut by 0 bases and J by 5 bases, with 8 bases left in between. The CDR3: CAWSVRDYQPQHF. The CDR3 nucleotides are TGTGCCTGGAGTGTAAGGGACTATCAGCCCCAGCATTTT.

This sequence joins TRBV28 and TRBJ2-4; TRBD1 matches 7 bases. CDR1 and CDR2 (germline): MDHEN, SYDVKM. The CDR3 length is 14 residues. V dropped 4 bases and J dropped 1; count of bases not matched to a gene: 1. CDR3 sequence (DNA): TGTGCCAGCAGTTCGACAGGGGCCAAAAACATTCAGTACTTC. Its protein is CASSSTGAKNIQYF. Full variable domain (missing parts from reference TRBV28 and TRBJ2-4): DVKVTQSSRYLVKRTGEKVFLECVQDMDHENMFWYRQDPGLGLRLIYFSYDVKMKEKGDIPEGYSVSREKKERFSLILESASTNQTSMYLCASSSTGAKNIQYFGAGTRLSVL.

The chain joins TRBV12-3 or TRBV12-4 to TRBJ2-2; D possibly corresponds to TRBD2 (6 bases). Trimming removed 7 bases at V and 8 bases at J, with 8 bases between. This CDR3 contains 11 residues. The CDR3 is CASTRGGELFF. CDR3 in DNA: TGTGCCAGCACCCGGGGGGGGGAGCTGTTTTTT.

The rearrangement uses TRBV6-5 and TRBJ1-1; D not certain. Germline lookup yields CDR1 MNHEY and CDR2 SVGAGI. The CDR3 consists of 13 residues. The V end lost 4 bases, the J end lost 8 bases, and 14 bases lay between the germline ends. In nucleotides, the CDR3 is TGTGCCAGCAGTTTGGGCCACCTTAAGGAAGCTTTCTTT. This translates into CASSLGHLKEAFF.

This chain joins TRBV30 and TRBJ2-5, with 13 positions matching TRBD2. The trim removed 3 bases at V and 4 bases at J, leaving 2 bases unmatched. The CDR3 is 14 residues long. CDR1 and CDR2 (germline): GTSNPN, SVGIG (reference sequence). For the CDR3, the DNA is TGTGCCTGGAGACTAGCGGGGGGGCTAGAGACCCAGTACTTC. Translating it yields CAWRLAGGLETQYF.

This clonotype was detected only a few times. The chain carries TRBV10-1 and TRBJ2-2; 7 nucleotides align to TRBD1. In germline, CDR1 is WNHNN, CDR2 SYGVQD (reference sequence). Trimming at V came to 5 bases and at J to 4 bases, leaving 4 bases not matched to a gene. The CDR3 runs to 14 residues. CDR3 loop: CASSKGQSTGELFF. CDR3 nucleotide sequence: TGCGCCAGCAGTAAGGGACAGTCCACCGGGGAGCTGTTTTTT.

The chain joins TRBV12-3 or TRBV12-4 to TRBJ2-7; D unclear. The CDR3 spans 15 residues. V was cut by 5 bases and J by 3 bases, with 17 bases left in between. The CDR3 here is CASSPLDRPSYEQYF. CDR3 sequence (DNA): TGTGCCAGCAGTCCGCTTGACCGTCCGAGCTACGAGCAGTACTTC.

This clonotype was recorded many times. The chain uses TRBV29-1 and TRBJ2-7; possibly TRBD1 for D (6 bases). V lost 3 bases to trimming and J lost 9 bases, with 12 bases between them. There are 11 residues in the CDR3. Germline V gives CDR1 SQVTM, CDR2 ANQGSEA. For the CDR3, the DNA is TGCAGCGTTGACTCAGGGGCGCGGCAGTACTTC. Its protein product is CSVDSGARQYF.

V usage is TRBV27 and J usage is TRBJ2-1; D perhaps matches TRBD1 (5 bases). The length of the CDR3 is 15 residues. Looked up from germline, CDR1 is MNHEY and CDR2 is SMNVEV (reference sequence). V was cut by 2 bases and J by 0 bases, with 8 bases left in between. Here the CDR3 reads CASSLLDSSYNEQFF. The CDR3 bases are TGTGCCAGCAGTTTACTCGACAGCTCCTACAATGAGCAGTTCTTC.

This clonotype was seen a single time. This sequence may be a read error, since a much larger clone differs from it by one base. The V gene is TRBV28, the J gene TRBJ2-3; D not resolved. CDR1 is MDHEN, CDR2 SYDVKM, per germline. This CDR3 is built from 13 residues. The CDR3 here is CASSFKSPDAQYF. CDR3 bases: TGTGCCAGCAGTTTTAAGAGCCCAGATGCGCAGTATTTT.

The genes are TRBV7-8 and TRBJ2-7; D could derive from TRBD1 or TRBD2 (6 bases each). The CDR3 consists of 15 residues. Trimming took 2 bases from V and 5 from J, leaving 16 bases between them. Germline CDR1 reads SGHVS; CDR2 reads FQNEAQ. CDR3: CASSLNPGAFHEQYF. In DNA, the CDR3 is TGTGCCAGCAGCTTAAATCCGGGGGCGTTCCACGAGCAGTACTTC.

This chain joins TRBV10-3 and TRBJ1-1, with D maybe TRBD1 (5 bases). The CDR3 contains 14 residues. Trimming shortened V by 6 bases and J by 2 bases, and 13 bases separated the two germline ends. CDR1 is ENHRY and CDR2 is SYGVKD in the germline V gene. CDR3 in amino acids: CAIRGQTANTEAFF. CDR3 nucleotide sequence: TGTGCCATCAGAGGGCAGACAGCCAACACTGAAGCTTTCTTT.

This clonotype was recorded at least ten times. This chain connects TRBV11-2 to TRBJ2-7; no reliable D call. The germline V gene has CDR1 SGHAT and CDR2 FQNNGV. The V end lost 4 bases, the J end lost 7 bases, and 11 bases lay between the germline ends. The length of the CDR3 is 12 residues. In DNA form, the CDR3 reads TGTGCCAGCAGCTACGACGGCATGGAGCAGTACTTC. It yields the protein CASSYDGMEQYF. Full variable domain (outside the CDR3, taken from reference TRBV11-2 and TRBJ2-7): EAGVAQSPRYKIIEKRQSVAFWCNPISGHATLYWYQQILGQGPKLLIQFQNNGVVDDSQLPKDRFSAERLKGVDSTLKIQPAKLEDSAVYLCASSYDGMEQYFGPGTRLTVT.